Described below is a single T cell receptor (beta chain) sequence and its context. Its antigen is unknown. The record has no base qualities; no much larger clone is one base away. Each collaborating institution followed its own protocols to collect whole blood in K2EDTA tubes. For TCRbeta analysis, collaborator samples were shipped as frozen whole blood, as isolated PBMCs, or as DNA extracted from either sample type. The data were obtained in a study of blood T cell repertoires in COVID-19 (dated by TCRdb to between 2020 and 2021). About the investigation overall: Samples covering the acute and convalescent phases of COVID-19 were provided by collaborators in the United States, Italy and Spain. The sample metadata nearly always contained a de-identified subject ID, COVID-19 status, age in years and sex. The repertoires were released in a freely available public database intended as a resource for research on the immune response to SARS-CoV-2. The material from the prospective study consisted of cDNA or gDNA derived from T cells, B-cell-depleted T cells, or PBMCs. The dataset comprised deeply sampled blood TCRbeta repertoires from subjects exposed to, actively infected with, or recovered from COVID-19. Where available, HLA class I and class II types were obtained from metadata supplied by the sample provider rather than from assay-based typing. The samples were drawn from two sources: the first 160 participants of the ongoing ImmuneRACE study, and some 1,300 subjects contributed by 6 global collaborators.

The paper as a whole reports these results and caveats: The amount of clinical and demographic metadata varied by source and participant and was provided uncurated.

The immunoSEQ Assay, a bias-controlled multiplex PCR, was used to amplify TCRbeta CDR3 regions from genomic DNA. The authors' pipeline ran thus. The number of nucleated cells in each sample was estimated from the amplification of reference gene primers within the assay. To quantify the absolute abundance of each unique TCRbeta CDR3 rearrangement, sequence reads were collapsed and filtered. For each sample, productive Simpson clonality was calculated as the square root of Simpson's diversity index over productive rearrangements. Sourced from immuneACCESS, this table was stored by TCRdb with only in-frame sequences that have V and J called. A share of the clones is absent; for the studies checked, an unresolved V gene accounts for under half, and the remainder has no known explanation. V and J calls and clone size are as listed in that table; D and trimming were resolved from the DNA. Within this sample are around 69,000 clones, with approximately 85% of them counted one time only. The ten top clones hold roughly 25% of the sample.

The germline V gene specifies ENHRY as CDR1 and SYGVKD as CDR2. The CDR3 goes from the cysteine to the phenylalanine over 15 residues. CDR3 DNA only is kept here, 45 bases in frame from base 1. V gives up 7 bases and J gives up 4 bases, and the segment between their germline ends measures 18 bases. Rearrangement joined TRBV10-3 to TRBJ2-3; TRBD2 could be the D gene, as 5 bases match. This receptor was identified in a man aged 45-65 years with acute or convalescent COVID-19. Sequenced: peripheral blood. The CDR3 sequence is CAITATDREADTQYF. The nucleotide sequence is TGTGCCATCACCGCCACAGATCGGGAAGCAGATACGCAGTATTTT.